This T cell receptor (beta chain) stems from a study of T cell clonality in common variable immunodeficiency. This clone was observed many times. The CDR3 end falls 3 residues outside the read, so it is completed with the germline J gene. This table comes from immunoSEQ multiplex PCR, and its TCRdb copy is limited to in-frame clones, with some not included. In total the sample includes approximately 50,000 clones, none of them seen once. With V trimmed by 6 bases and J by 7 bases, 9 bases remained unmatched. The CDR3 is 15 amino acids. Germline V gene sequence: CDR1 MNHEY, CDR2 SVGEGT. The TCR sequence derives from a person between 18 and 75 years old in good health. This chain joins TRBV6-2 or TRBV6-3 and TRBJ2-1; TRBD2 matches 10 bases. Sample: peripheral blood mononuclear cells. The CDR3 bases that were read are TGTGCCAGCAGCACCCAGCGGGAGGGCTGGAATGAG. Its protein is CASSTQREGWNE. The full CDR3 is CASSTQREGWNEQFF.